The text below deals with one TCR beta chain. Its antigen is still unknown. The investigators reverse transcribed all of the isolated RNA, so they sequenced expressed TCRB transcripts. The assay was immunoSEQ multiplex PCR, and TCRdb's table has in-frame clones only and misses some. The table has about 340,000 clones, roughly 8.8% seen once; the top ten hold 0.9% to 1.1%. This sample is part of a study of beta chain features in type 1 diabetes. Study-level results: Significant though moderate, a shortening of TCRB CDR3s appeared in all four CD4+ subsets of Type 1 diabetes patients. PCR, the amplification step, might favor shorter templates, equally in patients and controls.

Trimming cost V 1 base and J 8 bases, with 5 bases left between them. CDR3 length: 10 residues. Germline CDR1 reads DFQATT; CDR2 reads SNEGSKA (reference sequence). The TCR originated in a man younger than 40 with type 1 diabetes. The chain has TRBV20-1 and TRBJ1-2, with no clear D. Sample: central memory CD4+ T cells from blood. This chain's CDR3 is CSARVTGYTF. CDR3 nucleotides: TGCAGTGCTAGAGTAACAGGCTACACCTTC.